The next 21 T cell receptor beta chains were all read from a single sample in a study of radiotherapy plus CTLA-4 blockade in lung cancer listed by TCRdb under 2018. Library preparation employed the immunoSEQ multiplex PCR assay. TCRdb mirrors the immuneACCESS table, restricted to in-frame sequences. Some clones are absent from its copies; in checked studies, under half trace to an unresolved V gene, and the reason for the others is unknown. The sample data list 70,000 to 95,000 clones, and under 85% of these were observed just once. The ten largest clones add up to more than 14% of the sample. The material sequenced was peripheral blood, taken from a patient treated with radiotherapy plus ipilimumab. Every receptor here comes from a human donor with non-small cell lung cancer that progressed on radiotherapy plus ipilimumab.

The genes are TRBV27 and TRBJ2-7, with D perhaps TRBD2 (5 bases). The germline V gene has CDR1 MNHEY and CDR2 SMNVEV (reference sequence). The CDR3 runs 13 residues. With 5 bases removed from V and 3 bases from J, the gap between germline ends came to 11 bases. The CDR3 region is CASSPSGVYEQYF. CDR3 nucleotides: TGTGCCAGCAGTCCGTCCGGGGTCTACGAGCAGTACTTC.

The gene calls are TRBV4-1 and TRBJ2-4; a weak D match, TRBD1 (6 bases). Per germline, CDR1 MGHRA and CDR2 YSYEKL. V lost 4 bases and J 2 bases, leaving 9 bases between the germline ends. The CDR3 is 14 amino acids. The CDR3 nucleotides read TGCGCCAGCAGCCCGGGGACAACCAAAAACATTCAGTACTTC. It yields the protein CASSPGTTKNIQYF.

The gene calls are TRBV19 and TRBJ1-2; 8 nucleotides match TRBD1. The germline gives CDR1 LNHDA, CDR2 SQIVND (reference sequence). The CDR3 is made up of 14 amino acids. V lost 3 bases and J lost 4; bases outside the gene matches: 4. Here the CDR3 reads CASSIATGGYGYTF. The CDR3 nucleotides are TGTGCCAGTAGTATCGCCACAGGGGGCTATGGCTACACCTTC.

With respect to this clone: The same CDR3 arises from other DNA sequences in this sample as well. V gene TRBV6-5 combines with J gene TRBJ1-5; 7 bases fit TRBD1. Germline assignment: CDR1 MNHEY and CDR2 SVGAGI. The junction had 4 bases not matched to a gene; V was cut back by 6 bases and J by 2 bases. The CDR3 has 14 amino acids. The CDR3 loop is CASRDRVGNQPQHF. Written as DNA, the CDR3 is TGTGCCAGCAGAGACAGGGTTGGCAATCAGCCCCAGCATTTT.

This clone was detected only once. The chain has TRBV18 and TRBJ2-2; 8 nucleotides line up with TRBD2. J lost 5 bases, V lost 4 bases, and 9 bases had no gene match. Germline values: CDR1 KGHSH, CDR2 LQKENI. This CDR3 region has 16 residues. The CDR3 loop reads CASSRRSLAVTGELFF. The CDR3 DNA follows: TGTGCCAGCTCACGAAGGTCACTAGCGGTTACCGGGGAGCTGTTTTTT.

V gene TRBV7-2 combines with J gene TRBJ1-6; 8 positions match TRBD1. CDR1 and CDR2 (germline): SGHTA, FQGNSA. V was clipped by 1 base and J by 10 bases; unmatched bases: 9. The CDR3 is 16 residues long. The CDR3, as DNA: TGTGCCAGCAGCTTAGGGGCAGGGGGCTTAGGATCACCCCTCCACTTT. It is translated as CASSLGAGGLGSPLHF. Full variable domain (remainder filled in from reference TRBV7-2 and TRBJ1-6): GAGVSQSPSNKVTEKGKDVELRCDPISGHTALYWYRQSLGQGLEFLIYFQGNSAPDKSGLPSDRFSAERTGGSVSTLTIQRTQQEDSAVYLCASSLGAGGLGSPLHFGNGTRLTVT.

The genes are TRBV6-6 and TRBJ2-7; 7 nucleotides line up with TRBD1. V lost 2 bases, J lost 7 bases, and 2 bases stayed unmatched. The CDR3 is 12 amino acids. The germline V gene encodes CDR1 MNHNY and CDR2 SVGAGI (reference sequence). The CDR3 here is CASSYPQGEQYF. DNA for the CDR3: TGTGCCAGCAGTTACCCACAGGGGGAGCAGTACTTC.

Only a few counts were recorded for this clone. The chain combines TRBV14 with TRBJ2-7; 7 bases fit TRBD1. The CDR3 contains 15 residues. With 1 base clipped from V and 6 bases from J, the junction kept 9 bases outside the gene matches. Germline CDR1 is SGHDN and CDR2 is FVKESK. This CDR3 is CASSQALGQSLEQYF. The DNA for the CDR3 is TGTGCCAGCAGCCAAGCCCTGGGACAGTCCCTCGAGCAGTACTTC.

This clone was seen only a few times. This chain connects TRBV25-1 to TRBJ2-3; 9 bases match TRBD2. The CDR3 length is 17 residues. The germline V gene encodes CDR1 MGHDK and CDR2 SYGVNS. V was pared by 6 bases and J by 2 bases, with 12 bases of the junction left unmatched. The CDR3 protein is CASRGIRGGGYTDTQYF. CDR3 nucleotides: TGTGCCAGCAGGGGCATTCGCGGGGGGGGGTACACAGATACGCAGTATTTT.

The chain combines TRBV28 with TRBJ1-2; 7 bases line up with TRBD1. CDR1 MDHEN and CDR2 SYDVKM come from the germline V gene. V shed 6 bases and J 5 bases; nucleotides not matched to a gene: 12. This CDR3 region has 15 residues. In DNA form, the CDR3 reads TGTGCCAGCAGAGGAACCCGGACAGGAATATATGGCTACACCTTC. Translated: CASRGTRTGIYGYTF.

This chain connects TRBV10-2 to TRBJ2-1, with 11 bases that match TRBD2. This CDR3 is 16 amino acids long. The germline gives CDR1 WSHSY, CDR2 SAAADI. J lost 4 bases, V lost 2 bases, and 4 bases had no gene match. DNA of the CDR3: TGCGCCAGCAGTGAGCGGGGACTAGCGGCATACAATGAGCAGTTCTTC. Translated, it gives CASSERGLAAYNEQFF.

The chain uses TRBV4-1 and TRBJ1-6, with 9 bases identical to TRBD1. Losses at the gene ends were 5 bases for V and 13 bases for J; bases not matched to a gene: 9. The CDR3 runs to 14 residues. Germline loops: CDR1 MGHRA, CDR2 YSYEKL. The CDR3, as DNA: TGCGCCAGCAGCGACAGGACAGGGGAGAGCCCCCTCCACTTT. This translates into CASSDRTGESPLHF.

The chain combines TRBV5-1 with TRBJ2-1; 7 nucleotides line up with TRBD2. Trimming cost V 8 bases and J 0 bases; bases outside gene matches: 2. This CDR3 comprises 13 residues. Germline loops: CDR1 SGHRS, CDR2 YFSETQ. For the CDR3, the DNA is TGCGCCAGTCTAGCGGACTCCTACAATGAGCAGTTCTTC. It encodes CASLADSYNEQFF.

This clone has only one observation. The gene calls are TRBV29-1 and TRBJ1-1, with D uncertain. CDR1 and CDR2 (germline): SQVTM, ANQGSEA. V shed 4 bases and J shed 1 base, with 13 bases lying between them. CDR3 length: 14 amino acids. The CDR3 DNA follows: TGCAGCGTTGTCCCTGGTACGGCGAACACTGAAGCTTTCTTT. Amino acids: CSVVPGTANTEAFF.

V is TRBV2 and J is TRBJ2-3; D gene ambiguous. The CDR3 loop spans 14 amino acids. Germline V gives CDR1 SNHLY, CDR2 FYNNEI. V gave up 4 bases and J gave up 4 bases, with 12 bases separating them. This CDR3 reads CASSVNPYADTQYF. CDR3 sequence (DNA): TGTGCCAGCAGTGTAAACCCTTACGCAGATACGCAGTATTTT.

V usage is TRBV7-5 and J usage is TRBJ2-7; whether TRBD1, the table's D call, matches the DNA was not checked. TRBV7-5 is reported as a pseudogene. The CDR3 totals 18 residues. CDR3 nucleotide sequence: TGTGCCAGAAGCGACGGGACAGGGGGCGCTTGGGCGAAGAACGAGCAGTACTTC. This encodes CARSDGTGGAWAKNEQYF.

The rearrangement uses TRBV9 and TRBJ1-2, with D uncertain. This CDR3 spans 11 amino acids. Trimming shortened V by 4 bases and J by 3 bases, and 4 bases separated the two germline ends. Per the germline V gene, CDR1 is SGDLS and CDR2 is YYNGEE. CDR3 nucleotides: TGTGCCAGCAGCAGATACTATGGCTACACCTTC. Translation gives CASSRYYGYTF.

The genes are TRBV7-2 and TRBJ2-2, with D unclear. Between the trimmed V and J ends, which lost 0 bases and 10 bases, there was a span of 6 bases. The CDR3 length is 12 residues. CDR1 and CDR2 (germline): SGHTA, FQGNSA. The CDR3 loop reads CASSLAHVELFF. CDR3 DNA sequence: TGTGCCAGCAGCTTAGCGCATGTGGAGCTGTTTTTT.

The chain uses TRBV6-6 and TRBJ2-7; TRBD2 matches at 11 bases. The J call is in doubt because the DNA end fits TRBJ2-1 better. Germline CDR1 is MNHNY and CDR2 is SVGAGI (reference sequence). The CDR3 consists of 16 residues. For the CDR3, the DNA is TGTGCCAGCACCAAACTAGCGGGAGCGGGTATGGATGAGCAGTTCTTC. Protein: CASTKLAGAGMDEQFF.

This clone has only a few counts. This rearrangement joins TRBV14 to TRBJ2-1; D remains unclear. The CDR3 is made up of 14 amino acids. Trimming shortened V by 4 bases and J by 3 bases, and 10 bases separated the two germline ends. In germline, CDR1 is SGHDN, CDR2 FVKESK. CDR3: CASSPGNNYNEQFF. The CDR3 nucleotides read TGTGCCAGCAGCCCCGGCAACAACTACAATGAGCAGTTCTTC.

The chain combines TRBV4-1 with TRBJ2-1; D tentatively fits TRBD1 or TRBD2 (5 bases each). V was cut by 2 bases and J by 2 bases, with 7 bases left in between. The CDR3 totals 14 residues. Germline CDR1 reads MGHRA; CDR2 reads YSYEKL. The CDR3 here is CASSQRGPYNEQFF. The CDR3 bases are TGCGCCAGCAGCCAAAGGGGACCCTACAATGAGCAGTTCTTC.